This T cell receptor (beta chain) emerged from a study of shared clonotypes between healthy human individuals. Donors were healthy HIV-negative adults without recent acute infections or vaccinations. Adults of Caucasian background living in Nashville, Tennessee made up all donors. As to this clone: Its specificity is not known.

Splitting of each subset's genomic DNA was done evenly across several immunoSEQ plates. The assay was immunoSEQ multiplex PCR, and TCRdb's table has in-frame clones only and misses some. This table holds around 450,000 clones, 70% to 80% found once. Study-wide results and caveats: Represented genetic and exposure-history diversity was restricted by having few donors.

The CDR3 spans 17 residues. Germline assignment: CDR1 SGDLS and CDR2 YYNGEE. V dropped 0 bases and J dropped 10 bases, with 24 bases sitting between them. V usage is TRBV9 and J usage is TRBJ2-3, with D perhaps TRBD1 (5 bases). The specimen sequenced was PBMCs. This sequence was found in a middle-aged woman in good health. Some clones in this sample may be carry-over from other donors' samples. In nucleotides, the CDR3 is TGTGCCAGCAGCGTAGCGGGCCAGGGTCTGGACACGGATCCGCAGTATTTT. Amino acid sequence: CASSVAGQGLDTDPQYF.